This T cell receptor (beta chain) was sequenced during a study of blood T cell repertoires in COVID-19. Overall study: Sites across the United States, Italy and Spain contributed samples from acute and convalescent COVID-19. T cells, B-cell-depleted T cells, or PBMCs provided the cDNA or gDNA that served as material.

Germline values: CDR1 SGDLS, CDR2 YYNGEE. V lost 0 bases and J 2 bases, leaving 9 bases between the germline ends. CDR3 length equals 15 residues. Profiled with immunoSEQ multiplex PCR; TCRdb holds only in-frame clones, not every one. The sample holds some 400,000 clones, approximately 89% seen once. The Seattle patients, enrolled during active infection, were followed longitudinally. The clonotype comes from a woman between 55 and 75 years old with COVID-19, enrolled during active disease. Sequences were obtained from peripheral blood. V is TRBV9 and J is TRBJ2-1; D might be TRBD1 (6 bases). The CDR3 sequence is CASSVAGDPYNEQFF. The CDR3 nucleotides read TGTGCCAGCAGCGTAGCAGGGGACCCCTACAATGAGCAGTTCTTC.